Listed below are T cell receptor beta chains from one sample, sequenced in a study of T-cell reconstitution after alpha-beta-depleted transplantation in children. A single record per CDR3 protein comes from TCRdb applying MiXCR to the PCR reads. This table has about 500,000 distinct CDR3 sequences, roughly 33% appearing once. Sequences were derived from PBMCs from the stem cell graft donor, sampled from the stem cell graft. The receptors were gathered from a human donor who donated a stem cell graft to a child with aplastic anemia. CDR3s include the opening cysteine and the closing phenylalanine or tryptophan. The D gene is left open where the match is weak. Clone size appears in some rows only: once, few, many, or a class for an expanded clone.

D gene: NA; J gene: TRBJ1-1; clone size: NA; V gene: TRBV20-1; CDR3 protein: CSARVSSEAFF; CDR3 DNA: TGCAGTGCTAGAGTTTCAAGTGAAGCTTTCTTT
D gene: NA; J gene: TRBJ1-2; clone size: NA; V gene: TRBV6-1; CDR3 protein: CASSENQDGYTF; CDR3 DNA: TGTGCCAGCAGTGAAAATCAGGATGGCTACACCTTC
D gene: TRBD1; J gene: TRBJ1-2; clone size: NA; V gene: TRBV20-1; CDR3 protein: CSAQTGTGLHYGYTF; CDR3 DNA: TGCAGTGCTCAGACCGGGACAGGGCTTCACTATGGCTACACCTTC
D gene: TRBD2; J gene: TRBJ2-1; clone size: few; V gene: TRBV5-1; CDR3 protein: CASSLGTLARKNEQFF; CDR3 DNA: TGCGCCAGCAGCTTGGGGACACTAGCGAGGAAGAATGAGCAGTTCTTC
D gene: NA; J gene: TRBJ2-5; clone size: NA; V gene: TRBV7-2; CDR3 protein: CASSGNGGSSQETQYF; CDR3 DNA: TGTGCCAGCAGCGGAAACGGGGGCAGCTCGCAAGAGACCCAGTACTTC
D gene: NA; J gene: TRBJ2-5; clone size: few; V gene: TRBV14; CDR3 protein: CASSRKGSQETQYF; CDR3 DNA: TGTGCCAGCAGCCGTAAGGGGAGTCAAGAGACCCAGTACTTC
D gene: NA; J gene: TRBJ1-1; clone size: NA; V gene: TRBV13; CDR3 protein: CASSPRSTEAFF; CDR3 DNA: TGTGCCAGCAGCCCCCGATCCACTGAAGCTTTCTTT
D gene: TRBD2; J gene: TRBJ2-1; clone size: few; V gene: TRBV20-1; CDR3 protein: CSAWTSGKRNEQFF; CDR3 DNA: TGCAGTGCTTGGACTAGCGGGAAGAGGAATGAGCAGTTCTTC
D gene: NA; J gene: TRBJ2-1; clone size: NA; V gene: TRBV5-4; CDR3 protein: CASSSQSSSYNEQFF; CDR3 DNA: TGTGCCAGCAGCTCTCAGTCTAGCTCCTACAATGAGCAGTTCTTC
D gene: NA; J gene: TRBJ2-3; clone size: NA; V gene: TRBV29-1; CDR3 protein: CSVDGWWESVTDTQYF; CDR3 DNA: TGCAGCGTTGACGGGTGGTGGGAGTCTGTTACAGATACGCAGTATTTT
D gene: TRBD2; J gene: TRBJ2-1; clone size: NA; V gene: TRBV20-1; CDR3 protein: CSARGGSGRAPSDEQFF; CDR3 DNA: TGCAGTGCTAGAGGAGGAAGCGGGAGGGCCCCAAGCGATGAGCAGTTCTTC
D gene: NA; J gene: TRBJ2-1; clone size: NA; V gene: TRBV20-1; CDR3 protein: CSARGGQHYNEQFF; CDR3 DNA: TGCAGTGCTAGGGGAGGACAGCATTACAATGAGCAGTTCTTC
D gene: TRBD1; J gene: TRBJ1-2; clone size: NA; V gene: TRBV12-3/TRBV12-4; CDR3 protein: CASSSQQGNYGYTF; CDR3 DNA: TGTGCCAGCAGTTCGCAACAGGGGAACTATGGCTACACCTTC
D gene: NA; J gene: TRBJ2-7; clone size: few; V gene: TRBV5-1; CDR3 protein: CASSSLTSYEQYF; CDR3 DNA: TGCGCCAGCAGCTCCTTAACGTCCTACGAGCAGTACTTC
D gene: NA; J gene: TRBJ2-7; clone size: NA; V gene: TRBV7-9; CDR3 protein: CASSFLAPSNEQYF; CDR3 DNA: TGTGCCAGCAGCTTTCTTGCCCCGAGCAACGAGCAGTACTTC
D gene: NA; J gene: TRBJ2-2; clone size: NA; V gene: TRBV4-2; CDR3 protein: CASSQHGRTGELFF; CDR3 DNA: TGTGCCAGCAGCCAACACGGGCGCACCGGGGAGCTGTTTTTT
D gene: NA; J gene: TRBJ2-1; clone size: few; V gene: TRBV18; CDR3 protein: CASSPIIRSHLDEQFF; CDR3 DNA: TGTGCCAGCTCCCCGATCATCCGCAGCCATTTGGATGAGCAGTTCTTC
D gene: NA; J gene: TRBJ2-3; clone size: NA; V gene: TRBV15; CDR3 protein: CATSRAGYTDTQYF; CDR3 DNA: TGTGCCACCAGCAGAGCGGGGTACACAGATACGCAGTATTTT
D gene: NA; J gene: TRBJ1-1; clone size: NA; V gene: TRBV30; CDR3 protein: CAWSAGKGMNTEAFF; CDR3 DNA: TGTGCCTGGAGCGCAGGGAAGGGCATGAACACTGAAGCTTTCTTT
D gene: TRBD2; J gene: TRBJ2-1; clone size: NA; V gene: TRBV20-1; CDR3 protein: CSAVNPLGLAGGNNEQFF; CDR3 DNA: TGCAGTGCGGTAAATCCCCTGGGACTAGCGGGAGGTAACAATGAGCAGTTCTTC
D gene: TRBD1; J gene: TRBJ1-1; clone size: NA; V gene: TRBV5-1; CDR3 protein: CASSKTGVLTEAFF; CDR3 DNA: TGCGCCAGCAGCAAGACAGGGGTGTTGACTGAAGCTTTCTTT
D gene: NA; J gene: TRBJ1-2; clone size: NA; V gene: TRBV12-3/TRBV12-4; CDR3 protein: CASLEGYGYTF; CDR3 DNA: TGTGCCAGTCTGGAGGGGTATGGCTACACCTTC
D gene: TRBD1; J gene: TRBJ1-2; clone size: NA; V gene: TRBV12-3/TRBV12-4; CDR3 protein: CASRGQLQGYTF; CDR3 DNA: TGTGCCAGCAGGGGACAGCTCCAGGGCTACACCTTC
D gene: NA; J gene: TRBJ1-1; clone size: few; V gene: TRBV25-1; CDR3 protein: CASTKGLGTEAFF; CDR3 DNA: TGTGCCAGCACGAAAGGCCTGGGCACTGAAGCTTTCTTT
D gene: NA; J gene: TRBJ2-3; clone size: NA; V gene: TRBV12-3/TRBV12-4; CDR3 protein: CASTGQKYVDTQYF; CDR3 DNA: TGTGCCAGCACCGGACAGAAGTATGTGGATACGCAGTATTTT
D gene: TRBD1; J gene: TRBJ1-1; clone size: NA; V gene: TRBV29-1; CDR3 protein: CSVVVQGDQRPFF; CDR3 DNA: TGCAGCGTTGTTGTCCAGGGGGACCAGCGGCCTTTCTTT
D gene: NA; J gene: TRBJ2-1; clone size: few; V gene: TRBV12-3/TRBV12-4; CDR3 protein: CASSLAPVGRSYNEQFF; CDR3 DNA: TGTGCCAGCAGTTTAGCCCCGGTGGGGAGGTCCTACAATGAGCAGTTCTTC
D gene: TRBD2; J gene: TRBJ2-1; clone size: few; V gene: TRBV12-3/TRBV12-4; CDR3 protein: CASRSGGAWLFGEQFF; CDR3 DNA: TGTGCCAGCAGATCCGGGGGGGCCTGGCTTTTCGGTGAGCAGTTCTTC
D gene: NA; J gene: TRBJ2-2; clone size: NA; V gene: TRBV7-9; CDR3 protein: CASSSEHGELFF; CDR3 DNA: TGTGCCAGCAGCTCTGAACACGGGGAGCTGTTTTTT
D gene: NA; J gene: TRBJ1-2; clone size: NA; V gene: TRBV29-1; CDR3 protein: CSVDIGGRGYTF; CDR3 DNA: TGCAGCGTTGATATCGGGGGCAGAGGCTACACCTTC
D gene: TRBD2; J gene: TRBJ2-1; clone size: few; V gene: TRBV4-2; CDR3 protein: CASSPNRLRGGSYNEQFF; CDR3 DNA: TGTGCCAGCAGCCCAAATCGTTTGCGGGGGGGATCCTACAATGAGCAGTTCTTC
D gene: NA; J gene: TRBJ2-7; clone size: NA; V gene: TRBV25-1; CDR3 protein: CASSEPGPSSYEQYF; CDR3 DNA: TGTGCCAGCAGTGAACCCGGGCCGAGCTCCTACGAGCAGTACTTC
D gene: TRBD2; J gene: TRBJ2-2; clone size: once; V gene: TRBV15; CDR3 protein: CATSGGLAGGNTGELFF; CDR3 DNA: TGTGCCACCAGCGGCGGACTAGCGGGAGGGAACACCGGGGAGCTGTTTTTT
D gene: NA; J gene: TRBJ2-2; clone size: NA; V gene: TRBV5-1; CDR3 protein: CASSVQTTGELFF; CDR3 DNA: TGCGCCAGCAGCGTGCAGACCACCGGGGAGCTGTTTTTT
D gene: NA; J gene: TRBJ1-4; clone size: few; V gene: TRBV6-6; CDR3 protein: CASSPGRAPFF; CDR3 DNA: TGTGCCAGCAGCCCGGGTAGGGCGCCGTTTTTT
D gene: TRBD2; J gene: TRBJ2-7; clone size: NA; V gene: TRBV9; CDR3 protein: CASSVGGGISYEQYF; CDR3 DNA: TGTGCCAGCAGCGTAGGCGGGGGTATTTCCTACGAGCAGTACTTC
D gene: NA; J gene: TRBJ2-1; clone size: NA; V gene: TRBV7-2; CDR3 protein: CASSLLPRGTYNEQFF; CDR3 DNA: TGTGCCAGCAGCCTATTGCCACGGGGGACCTACAATGAGCAGTTCTTC
D gene: NA; J gene: TRBJ1-5; clone size: few; V gene: TRBV12-3/TRBV12-4; CDR3 protein: CASSPGHSSQPQHF; CDR3 DNA: TGTGCCAGCAGCCCTGGACATTCATCACAGCCCCAGCATTTT